This T cell receptor beta chain was recorded in a study of PD-1 blockade in mismatch repair-deficient tumors. CDR3 size: 15 residues. J lost 7 bases, V lost 4 bases, and 9 bases had no gene match. The germline V gene has CDR1 SGHVS and CDR2 FNYEAQ. The assay was immunoSEQ multiplex PCR, and TCRdb's table has in-frame clones only and misses some. The sample includes about 63,000 clones, around 89% seen only once; the top ten take around 14%. The TCR comes from an adult with mismatch repair-deficient cancer. Sequences were derived from peripheral blood, sampled 52 weeks after starting pembrolizumab. The chain joins TRBV7-6 to TRBJ2-7, with 11 bases aligning to TRBD1. The CDR3 sequence is CASSYLGQGAGEQYF. CDR3 nucleotides: TGTGCCAGCAGCTACCTTGGACAGGGGGCAGGAGAGCAGTACTTC.